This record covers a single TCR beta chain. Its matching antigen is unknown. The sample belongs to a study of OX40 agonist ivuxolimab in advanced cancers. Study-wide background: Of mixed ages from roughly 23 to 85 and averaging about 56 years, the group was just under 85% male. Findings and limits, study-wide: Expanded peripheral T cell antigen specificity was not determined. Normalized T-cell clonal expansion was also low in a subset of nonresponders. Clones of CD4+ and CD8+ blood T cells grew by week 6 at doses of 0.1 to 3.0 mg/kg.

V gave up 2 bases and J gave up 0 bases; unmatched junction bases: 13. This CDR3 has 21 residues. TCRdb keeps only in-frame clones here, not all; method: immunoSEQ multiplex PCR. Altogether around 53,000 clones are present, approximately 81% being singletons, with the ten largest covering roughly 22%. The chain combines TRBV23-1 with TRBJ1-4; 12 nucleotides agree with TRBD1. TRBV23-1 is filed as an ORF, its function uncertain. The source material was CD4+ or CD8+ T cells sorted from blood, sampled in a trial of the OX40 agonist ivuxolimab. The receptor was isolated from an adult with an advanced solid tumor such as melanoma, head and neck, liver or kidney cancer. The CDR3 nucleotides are TGCGCCAGCAGTCAAGGGACAGGGGGCCCCCAAATCCGCCCAACTAATGAAAAACTGTTTTTT. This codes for CASSQGTGGPQIRPTNEKLFF.